These T cell receptor beta chains were read from a single sample in a study of CD4 T cells in relation to SARS-CoV-2 and coronaviruses. Their specific antigens are unknown. Only in-frame clones appear in the TCRdb table, and some are missing; sequencing was by immunoSEQ multiplex PCR. This sample has around 20,000 clones, with 78% found just once. What was sequenced was CD4+ T cells from PBMCs, cultured in vitro. The source is a human donor in good health. Both conserved end residues are part of each CDR3. Each record gives: J gene, D gene, V gene, clone size, CDR3 protein, CDR3 DNA. A D gene is named only where the DNA matches it firmly. Expanded clones are given a class, and other clones once, few, many or no size at all.

TRBJ1-3 | - | TRBV5-6 | - | CASSPDLSGNTIYF | TGTGCCAGCAGCCCTGACCTCTCTGGAAACACCATATATTTT
TRBJ2-2 | - | TRBV5-5 | - | CASSGPTSLAGELFF | TGTGCCAGCAGCGGTCCGACTAGTTTAGCGGGGGAGCTGTTTTTT
TRBJ1-1 | TRBD1 | TRBV5-1 | - | CASSRERGHEAFF | TGCGCCAGCAGCAGGGAAAGGGGGCACGAAGCTTTCTTT
TRBJ2-6 | - | TRBV28 | - | CASSDLPGANVLTF | TGTGCCAGCTCCGACCTACCCGGGGCCAACGTCCTGACTTTC
TRBJ1-5 | - | TRBV18 | - | CASSPSDGGQPQHF | TGTGCCAGCTCACCTTCCGACGGTGGTCAGCCCCAGCATTTT
TRBJ2-7 | TRBD1 | TRBV27 | - | CASSSVGQGSYEQYF | TGTGCCAGCAGTTCCGTGGGACAGGGTTCCTACGAGCAGTACTTC
TRBJ1-5 | - | TRBV10-3 | - | CAISESRGYKRQPQHF | TGTGCCATCAGTGAGAGTCGGGGGTACAAACGTCAGCCCCAGCATTTT
TRBJ1-1 | - | TRBV9 | - | CASSVPGRDEAFF | TGTGCCAGCAGCGTTCCAGGGAGAGATGAAGCTTTCTTT
TRBJ1-2 | - | TRBV25-1 | - | CASSNGYGYTF | TGTGCCAGCAGTAACGGCTATGGCTACACCTTC
TRBJ2-5 | - | TRBV7-9 | - | CASSPMVVETQYF | TGTGCCAGCAGCCCCATGGTAGTGGAGACCCAGTACTTC
TRBJ2-7 | - | TRBV9 | - | CASSGQNSYEQYF | TGTGCCAGCAGCGGACAGAACTCCTACGAGCAGTACTTC
TRBJ2-1 | - | TRBV7-9 | - | CASSLSADYSYNEQFF | TGTGCCAGCAGCTTAAGTGCGGACTACTCCTACAATGAGCAGTTCTTC
TRBJ2-1 | - | TRBV11-3 | - | CASSAAGSYNEQFF | TGTGCCAGCAGCGCGGCAGGGTCCTACAATGAGCAGTTCTTC
TRBJ2-7 | - | TRBV6-5 | few | CASSYAGGGDQYF | TGTGCCAGCAGTTACGCAGGTGGGGGAGACCAGTACTTC
TRBJ2-4 | - | TRBV27 | - | CASLWGIREGKNIQYF | TGTGCCAGCCTATGGGGGATTAGAGAAGGCAAAAACATTCAGTACTTC
TRBJ2-7 | TRBD2 | TRBV10-2 | - | CASSPPSSGSLHEQYF | TGCGCCAGCAGTCCCCCCTCTAGCGGGAGTTTACACGAGCAGTACTTC
TRBJ2-3 | TRBD2 | TRBV28 | - | CASTTPLLTSGRHDGTDTQYF | TGTGCCAGCACGACACCCTTACTGACTAGCGGGAGGCACGACGGGACAGATACGCAGTATTTT
TRBJ2-1 | TRBD2 | TRBV5-1 | - | CASSLAPSGSVNEQFF | TGCGCCAGCAGCCTTGCCCCTAGCGGGAGTGTAAATGAGCAGTTCTTC
TRBJ2-5 | - | TRBV5-6 | - | CASSHRVSETQYF | TGTGCCAGCAGCCACAGGGTTTCAGAGACCCAGTACTTC
TRBJ1-1 | - | TRBV7-9 | - | CASSLRGSGTEAFF | TGTGCCAGCAGCCTGAGGGGTTCGGGCACTGAAGCTTTCTTT
TRBJ2-6 | - | TRBV6-4 | - | CASSDPKFLGALRGANVLTF | TGTGCCAGCAGTGACCCTAAGTTTTTGGGGGCGCTGAGGGGGGCCAACGTCCTGACTTTC
TRBJ2-3 | - | TRBV5-1 | - | CASSLEAGSTDTQYF | TGCGCCAGCAGCTTGGAAGCCGGCAGTACGGATACGCAGTATTTT
TRBJ2-1 | - | TRBV10-2 | - | CASSESKGGREQFF | TGCGCCAGCAGTGAGTCAAAGGGGGGTCGTGAGCAGTTCTTC
TRBJ2-1 | - | TRBV20-1 | - | CSASNIWQGTYNEQFF | TGCAGTGCTAGTAATATCTGGCAGGGGACCTACAATGAGCAGTTCTTC
TRBJ2-7 | - | TRBV4-1 | - | CASSQEGTRSYEQYF | TGCGCCAGCAGCCAAGAGGGGACACGCTCCTACGAGCAGTACTTC
TRBJ2-5 | TRBD1 | TRBV19 | once | CASSITGGETQYF | TGTGCCAGTAGTATTACAGGGGGCGAGACCCAGTACTTC
TRBJ1-4 | - | TRBV5-1 | - | CASSGWDDAEVGKLFF | TGCGCCAGCAGCGGTTGGGACGATGCGGAGGTTGGAAAACTGTTTTTT
TRBJ2-1 | TRBD2 | TRBV5-1 | - | CASRTSGRPSSYNEQFF | TGCGCCAGCAGAACTAGCGGGAGGCCGAGCTCCTACAATGAGCAGTTCTTC
TRBJ2-7 | TRBD2 | TRBV3-1/TRBV3-2 | - | CASMASGMYEQYF | TGTGCCAGCATGGCTAGCGGGATGTACGAGCAGTACTTC
TRBJ1-5 | - | TRBV21-1 | - | CASSRPPGQVQVRNQPQHF | TGTGCCAGCAGCAGACCTCCGGGACAGGTCCAAGTTAGGAATCAGCCCCAGCATTTT
TRBJ1-2 | - | TRBV19 | - | CASTGTNFYGYTF | TGTGCCAGTACCGGAACAAATTTCTATGGCTACACCTTC
TRBJ2-2 | TRBD2 | TRBV9 | - | CASTLAGNEAGELFF | TGTGCCAGCACACTAGCGGGGAATGAGGCCGGGGAGCTGTTTTTT
TRBJ1-2 | TRBD1 | TRBV12-3/TRBV12-4 | - | CASSLRDRDGYTF | TGTGCCAGCAGTCTGAGGGACAGGGATGGCTACACCTTC
TRBJ2-2 | - | TRBV10-1 | - | CASSDGSANTGELFF | TGCGCCAGCAGTGATGGCAGCGCGAACACCGGGGAGCTGTTTTTT
TRBJ2-7 | - | TRBV6-6 | - | CASSYGGTYEQYF | TGTGCCAGCAGTTACGGCGGGACCTACGAGCAGTACTTC
TRBJ1-2 | TRBD1 | TRBV7-3 | - | CASSPGGQGGYTF | TGTGCCAGCAGCCCAGGGGGCCAGGGTGGCTACACCTTC
TRBJ2-3 | - | TRBV24-1 | - | CATSGSVPDTQYF | TGTGCCACCAGTGGGAGTGTCCCAGATACGCAGTATTTT
TRBJ2-7 | - | TRBV27 | - | CASRDPGRLHEQYF | TGTGCCAGTAGAGATCCGGGACGGCTCCACGAGCAGTACTTC
TRBJ1-2 | TRBD1 | TRBV4-1 | once | CASSQKGGFGYGYTF | TGCGCCAGCAGCCAAAAAGGGGGCTTCGGCTATGGCTACACCTTC
TRBJ2-7 | - | TRBV5-1 | - | CASSLYGLSYEQYF | TGCGCCAGCAGCTTGTACGGGCTATCCTACGAGCAGTACTTC
TRBJ2-7 | - | TRBV3-1/TRBV3-2 | - | CASSQDGQGSGYEQYF | TGTGCCAGCAGCCAAGATGGGCAGGGTAGCGGCTACGAGCAGTACTTC
TRBJ2-1 | TRBD2 | TRBV7-9 | - | CASSFPSGRASSYNEQFF | TGTGCCAGCAGCTTTCCGAGCGGGAGGGCCAGCTCCTACAATGAGCAGTTCTTC
TRBJ2-7 | - | TRBV27 | - | CASSPRDGGFYEQYF | TGTGCCAGCAGTCCCCGGGACGGGGGATTCTACGAGCAGTACTTC
TRBJ1-2 | - | TRBV6-1 | - | CASSEGTYGYTF | TGTGCCAGCAGTGAAGGGACCTATGGCTACACCTTC
TRBJ2-7 | - | TRBV11-3 | - | CASSLESRTEQYF | TGTGCCAGCAGCTTAGAATCGCGGACCGAGCAGTACTTC
TRBJ1-2 | - | TRBV7-2 | - | CASSQSGLFATNYGYTF | TGTGCCAGCAGCCAGAGCGGGTTGTTTGCAACCAACTATGGCTACACCTTC